The present T cell receptor (beta chain) was sequenced within a study of blood T cells in healthy people across ages. Study-wide findings and caveats: The long-lived group displayed more naive CD4+ cells, plus higher diversity, than the aged donors did.

On this clonotype: Antigen unknown.

Alongside a J-beta primer mix, a sample-barcoded 5' primer served in a second PCR lasting about 7 to 11 cycles. In TCRdb, the 5' RACE reads were re-called with MiXCR into one record per CDR3 protein. The sample shows approximately 790,000 distinct CDR3 sequences, around two thirds of them seen only once. CDR1 MNHEY and CDR2 SVGEGT come from the germline V gene. With 4 bases clipped from V and 6 bases from J, the junction kept 5 bases outside the gene matches. CDR3 length equals 14 residues. The receptor's source is a man aged 30 to 45 in good health. The sample was blood. The chain uses TRBV6-2 or TRBV6-3 and TRBJ2-1; the match to TRBD1 covers 8 bases. DNA for the CDR3: TGTGCCAGCAGTTTTGACAGGGGCTTCAATGAGCAGTTCTTC. It is translated as CASSFDRGFNEQFF.